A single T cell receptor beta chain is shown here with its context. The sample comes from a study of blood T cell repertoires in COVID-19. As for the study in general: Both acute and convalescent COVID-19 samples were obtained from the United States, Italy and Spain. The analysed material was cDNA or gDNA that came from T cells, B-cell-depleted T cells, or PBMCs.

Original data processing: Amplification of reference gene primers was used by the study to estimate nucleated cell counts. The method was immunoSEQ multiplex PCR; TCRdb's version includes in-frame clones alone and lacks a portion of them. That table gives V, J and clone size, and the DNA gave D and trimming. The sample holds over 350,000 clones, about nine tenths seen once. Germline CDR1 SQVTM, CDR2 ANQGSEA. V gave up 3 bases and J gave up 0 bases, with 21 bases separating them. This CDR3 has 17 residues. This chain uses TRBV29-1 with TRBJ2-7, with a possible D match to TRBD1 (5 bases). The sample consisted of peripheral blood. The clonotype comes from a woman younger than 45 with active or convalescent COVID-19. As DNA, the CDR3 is TGCAGCGTTGACCTCAGACAGAATCTCCTTTACTCCTACGAGCAGTACTTC. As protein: CSVDLRQNLLYSYEQYF.